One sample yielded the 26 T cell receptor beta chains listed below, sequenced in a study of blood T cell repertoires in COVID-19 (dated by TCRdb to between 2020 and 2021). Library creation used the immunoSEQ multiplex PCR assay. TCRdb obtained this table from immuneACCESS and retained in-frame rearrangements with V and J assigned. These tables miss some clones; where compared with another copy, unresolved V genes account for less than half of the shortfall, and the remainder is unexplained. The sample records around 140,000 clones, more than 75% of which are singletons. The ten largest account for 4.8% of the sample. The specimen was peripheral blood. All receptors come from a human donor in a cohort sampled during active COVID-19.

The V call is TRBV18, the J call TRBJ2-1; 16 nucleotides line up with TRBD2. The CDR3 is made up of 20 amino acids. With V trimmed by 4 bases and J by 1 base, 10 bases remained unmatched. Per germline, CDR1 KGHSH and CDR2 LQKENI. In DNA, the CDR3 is TGTGCCAGCTCACTATTAACCGGGACTAGCGGGGGGGCGTCCTACAATGAGCAGTTCTTC. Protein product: CASSLLTGTSGGASYNEQFF.

Here the CDR3 reads CASSKDRTSQSYEQYV. In DNA form, the CDR3 reads TGTGCCAGCAGCAAAGATAGGACTAGCCAATCCTACGAGCAGTACGTC. The rearrangement uses TRBV21-1 and TRBJ2-7; TRBD2 was called by the table and not checked on the DNA. TRBV21-1 is an annotated pseudogene. The length of the CDR3 is 16 residues.

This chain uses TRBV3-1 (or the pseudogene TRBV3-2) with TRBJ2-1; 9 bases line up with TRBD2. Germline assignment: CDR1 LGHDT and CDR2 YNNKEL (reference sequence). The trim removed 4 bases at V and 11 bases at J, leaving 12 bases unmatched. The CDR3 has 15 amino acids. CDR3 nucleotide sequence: TGTGCCAGCAGCCGGGGACCGACTAGCGGACGAAAGCAGTTCTTC. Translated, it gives CASSRGPTSGRKQFF.

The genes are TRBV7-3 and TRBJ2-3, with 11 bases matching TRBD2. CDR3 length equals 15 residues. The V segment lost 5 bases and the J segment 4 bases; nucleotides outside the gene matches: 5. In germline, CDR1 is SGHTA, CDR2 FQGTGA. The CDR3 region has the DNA TGTGCCAGCAGCCTGACTAGCGGGGAGTCAGATACGCAGTATTTT. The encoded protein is CASSLTSGESDTQYF.

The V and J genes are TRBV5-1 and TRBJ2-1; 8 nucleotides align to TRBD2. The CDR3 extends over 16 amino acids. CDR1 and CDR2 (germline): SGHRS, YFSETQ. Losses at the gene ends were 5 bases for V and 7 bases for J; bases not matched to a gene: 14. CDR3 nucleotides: TGCGCCAGCAGTCCCCGGACTAGCAGAACCATTAATGAGCAGTTCTTC. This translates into CASSPRTSRTINEQFF.

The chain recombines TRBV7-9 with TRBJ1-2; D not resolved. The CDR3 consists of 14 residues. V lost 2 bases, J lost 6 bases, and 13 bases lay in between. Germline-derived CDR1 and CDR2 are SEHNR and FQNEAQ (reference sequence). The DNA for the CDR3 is TGTGCCAGCAGCTTATCCCTCCGTCGGGATGGCTACACCTTC. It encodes CASSLSLRRDGYTF.

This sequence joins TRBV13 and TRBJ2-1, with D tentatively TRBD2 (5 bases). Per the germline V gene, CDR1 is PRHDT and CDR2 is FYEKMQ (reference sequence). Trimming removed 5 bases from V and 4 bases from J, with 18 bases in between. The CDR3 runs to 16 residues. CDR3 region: CASSTFGAGNYNEQFF. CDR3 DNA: TGTGCCAGCAGCACCTTCGGCGCGGGTAATTACAATGAGCAGTTCTTC.

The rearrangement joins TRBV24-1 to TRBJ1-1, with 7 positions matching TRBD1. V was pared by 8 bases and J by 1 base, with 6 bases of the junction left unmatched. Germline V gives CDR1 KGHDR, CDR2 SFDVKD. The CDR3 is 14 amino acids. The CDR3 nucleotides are TGTGCCACCAACCAGACAGGGCGGAACACTGAAGCTTTCTTT. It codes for CATNQTGRNTEAFF.

The CDR3 sequence is CASSLEGDTGELFF. CDR3 coding DNA: TGTGCCAGCAGCTTAGAGGGGGACACCGGGGAGCTGTTTTTT. The V call is TRBV7-6, the J call TRBJ2-2, with a weak D call TRBD1 (6 bases). This CDR3 contains 14 residues. The ends were cut back, 1 base at V and 3 bases at J, with 6 bases in the middle. Looked up from germline, CDR1 is SGHVS and CDR2 is FNYEAQ.

CDR3 protein: CASSLLRDRPYGYTF. CDR3 in DNA: TGTGCCAGCAGCCTCCTCCGTGACAGGCCCTATGGCTACACCTTC. The V and J genes are TRBV3-1 (or the pseudogene TRBV3-2) and TRBJ1-2; possible D gene TRBD1, 6 bases. This CDR3 region has 15 residues. Trimming left V 4 bases short and J 4 bases short, with 16 bases between. CDR1 is LGHDT, CDR2 YNNKEL, per germline (reference sequence).

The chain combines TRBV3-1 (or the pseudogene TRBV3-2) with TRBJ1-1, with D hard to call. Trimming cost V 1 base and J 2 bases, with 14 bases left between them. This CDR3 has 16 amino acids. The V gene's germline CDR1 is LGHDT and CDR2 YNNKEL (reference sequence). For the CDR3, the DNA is TGTGCCAGCAGCCAAGGGGCCCTGGCACTCAACACTGAAGCTTTCTTT. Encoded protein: CASSQGALALNTEAFF.

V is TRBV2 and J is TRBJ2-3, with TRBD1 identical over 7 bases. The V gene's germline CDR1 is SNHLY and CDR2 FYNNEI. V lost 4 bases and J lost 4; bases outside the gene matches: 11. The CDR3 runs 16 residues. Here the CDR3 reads CASSVRPRGPADTQYF. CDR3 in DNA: TGTGCCAGCAGTGTGAGACCGAGGGGGCCCGCAGATACGCAGTATTTT.

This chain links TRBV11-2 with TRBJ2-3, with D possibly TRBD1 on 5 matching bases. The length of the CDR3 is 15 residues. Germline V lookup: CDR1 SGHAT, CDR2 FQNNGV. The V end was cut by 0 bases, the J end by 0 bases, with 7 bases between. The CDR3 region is CASSLDGASTDTQYF. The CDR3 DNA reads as TGTGCCAGCAGCTTAGATGGGGCTAGCACAGATACGCAGTATTTT.

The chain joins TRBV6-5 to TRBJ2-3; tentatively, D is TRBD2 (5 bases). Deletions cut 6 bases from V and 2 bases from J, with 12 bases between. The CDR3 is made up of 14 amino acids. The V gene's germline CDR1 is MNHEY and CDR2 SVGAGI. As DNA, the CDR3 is TGTGCCAGCAGCGAGGGAGTATTCACAGATACGCAGTATTTT. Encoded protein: CASSEGVFTDTQYF.

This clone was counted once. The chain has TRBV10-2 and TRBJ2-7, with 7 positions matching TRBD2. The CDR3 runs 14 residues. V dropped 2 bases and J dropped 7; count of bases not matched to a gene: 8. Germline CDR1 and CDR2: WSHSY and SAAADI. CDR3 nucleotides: TGCGCCAGCAGTGAGAGAAGCGGGGAGAGGGAGCAGTACGTC. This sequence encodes CASSERSGEREQYV.

DNA for the CDR3: TGTGCCAGCAGTTTACAGGGCTATGGCTACACCTTC. Translated: CASSLQGYGYTF. V usage is TRBV28 and J usage is TRBJ1-2, with TRBD1 as a possible D gene (5 bases). Trimming pared 2 bases from V and 4 bases from J, leaving 5 bases between. The CDR3 length is 12 residues. Germline CDR1 MDHEN, CDR2 SYDVKM.

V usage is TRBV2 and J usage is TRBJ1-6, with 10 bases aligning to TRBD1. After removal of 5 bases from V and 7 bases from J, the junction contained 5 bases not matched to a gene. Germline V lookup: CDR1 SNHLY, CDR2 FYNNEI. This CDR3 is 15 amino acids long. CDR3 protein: CASSLRDRGNSPLHF. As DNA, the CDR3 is TGTGCCAGCAGTCTCCGGGACAGGGGCAATTCACCCCTCCACTTT.

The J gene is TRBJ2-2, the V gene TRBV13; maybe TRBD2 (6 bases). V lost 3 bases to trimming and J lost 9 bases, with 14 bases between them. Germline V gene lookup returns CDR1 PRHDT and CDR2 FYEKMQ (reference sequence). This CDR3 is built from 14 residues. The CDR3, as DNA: TGTGCCAGCAGCTTCGGGACTCCGACTCGGGAGCTGTTTTTT. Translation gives CASSFGTPTRELFF.

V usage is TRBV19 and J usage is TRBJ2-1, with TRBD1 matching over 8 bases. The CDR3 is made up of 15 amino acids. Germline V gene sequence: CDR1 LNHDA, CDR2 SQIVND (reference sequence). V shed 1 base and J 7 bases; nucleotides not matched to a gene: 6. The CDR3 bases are TGTGCCAGTAGTATAGCAGGGGGCGAAGAAAATGAGCAGTTCTTC. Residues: CASSIAGGEENEQFF.

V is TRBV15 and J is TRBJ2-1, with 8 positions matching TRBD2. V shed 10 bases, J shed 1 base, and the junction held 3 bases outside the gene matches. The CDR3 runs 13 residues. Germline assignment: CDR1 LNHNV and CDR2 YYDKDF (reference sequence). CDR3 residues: CAISSGSYNEQFF. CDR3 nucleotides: TGTGCCATATCTAGCGGGTCCTACAATGAGCAGTTCTTC.

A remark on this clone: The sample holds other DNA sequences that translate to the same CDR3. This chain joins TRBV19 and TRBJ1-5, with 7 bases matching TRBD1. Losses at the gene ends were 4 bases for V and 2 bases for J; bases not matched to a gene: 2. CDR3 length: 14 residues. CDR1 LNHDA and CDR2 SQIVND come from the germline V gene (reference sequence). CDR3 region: CASSTGTGNQPQHF. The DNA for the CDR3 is TGTGCCAGTAGTACCGGGACAGGCAATCAGCCCCAGCATTTT. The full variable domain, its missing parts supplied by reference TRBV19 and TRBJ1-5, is DGGITQSPKYLFRKEGQNVTLSCEQNLNHDAMYWYRQDPGQGLRLIYYSQIVNDFQKGDIAEGYSVSREKKESFPLTVTSAQKNPTAFYLCASSTGTGNQPQHFGDGTRLSIL.

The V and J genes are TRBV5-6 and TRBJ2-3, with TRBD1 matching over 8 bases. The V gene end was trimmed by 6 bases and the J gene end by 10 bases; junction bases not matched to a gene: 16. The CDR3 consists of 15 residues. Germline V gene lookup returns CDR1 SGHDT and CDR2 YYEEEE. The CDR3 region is CASTVGQGPGEAQYF. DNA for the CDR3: TGTGCCAGCACTGTCGGACAGGGTCCGGGGGAGGCGCAGTATTTT.

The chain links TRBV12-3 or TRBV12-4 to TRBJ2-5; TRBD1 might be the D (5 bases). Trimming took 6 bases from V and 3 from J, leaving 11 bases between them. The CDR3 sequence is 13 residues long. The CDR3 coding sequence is TGTGCCAGCAGCCGGACACACAAAGAGACCCAGTACTTC. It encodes CASSRTHKETQYF.

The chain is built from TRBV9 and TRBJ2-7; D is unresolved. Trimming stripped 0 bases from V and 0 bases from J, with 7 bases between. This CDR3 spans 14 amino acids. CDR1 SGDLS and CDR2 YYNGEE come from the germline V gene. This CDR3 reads CASSVVLSSYEQYV. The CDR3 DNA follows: TGTGCCAGCAGCGTAGTACTGAGCTCCTACGAGCAGTACGTC.

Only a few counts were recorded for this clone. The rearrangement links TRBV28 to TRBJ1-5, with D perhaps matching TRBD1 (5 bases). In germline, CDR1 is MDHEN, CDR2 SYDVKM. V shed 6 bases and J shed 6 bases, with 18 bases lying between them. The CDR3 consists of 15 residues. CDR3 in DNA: TGTGCCAGCAGGATCTCCGGGACTTCTTTTCAGCCCCAGCATTTT. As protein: CASRISGTSFQPQHF. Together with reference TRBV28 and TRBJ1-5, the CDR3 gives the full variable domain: DVKVTQSSRYLVKRTGEKVFLECVQDMDHENMFWYRQDPGLGLRLIYFSYDVKMKEKGDIPEGYSVSREKKERFSLILESASTNQTSMYLCASRISGTSFQPQHFGDGTRLSIL.

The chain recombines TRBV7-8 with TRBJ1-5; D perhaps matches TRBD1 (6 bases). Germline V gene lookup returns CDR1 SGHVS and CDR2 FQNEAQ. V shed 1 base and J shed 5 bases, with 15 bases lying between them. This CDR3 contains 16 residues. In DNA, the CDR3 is TGTGCCAGCAGCTTAGTGTACCGGGCAGGGGATCAGCCCCAGCATTTT. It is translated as CASSLVYRAGDQPQHF.